This T cell receptor (beta chain) was obtained from a study of tumor-infiltrating lymphocytes in oesophageal squamous cell carcinoma. MiXCR, run by TCRdb on the PCR reads, gives a single entry per CDR3 protein. The sample lists 23,000 or so distinct CDR3 sequences, roughly two fifths occurring once. V lost 4 bases to trimming and J lost 1 base, with 17 bases between them. This CDR3 has 17 residues. Germline V gene data show CDR1 as SGHNT and CDR2 as YYREEE (reference sequence). This clonotype came up many times. The sample taken for sequencing was esophageal tumor tissue. The clonotype originates from a male donor with esophageal squamous cell carcinoma. The chain recombines TRBV5-4 with TRBJ2-2; D is possibly TRBD1 or TRBD2 (6 bases each). CDR3 sequence (DNA): TGTGCCAGCAGCCCACAAGGGGGGAGCGGGAACACCGGGGAGCTGTTTTTT. Translated, it gives CASSPQGGSGNTGELFF.